This T cell receptor beta chain appears in the sequencing data of a study of post-analysis software for immune sequencing data. Overall study findings and caveats: By F measure, samples from a shared preparation batch strongly co-clustered. Included in a set of about five TRBV segments more frequent in patients than controls were TRBV5-6, TRBV5-1 and TRBV20-1.

Presence of unique molecular identifiers characterized the TCR beta cDNA libraries. There were about 1 to 10 million T cells, and roughly 0.5 million cDNA molecules came from them. TCRdb analysed the PCR reads with MiXCR anew, one entry per CDR3 protein. The table shows about 560,000 distinct CDR3 sequences, with around 44% occurring only once. The germline CDR1 and CDR2 sequences are SEHNR and FQNEAQ (reference sequence). The CDR3 has 12 residues. The V gene lost 5 bases and the J gene lost 6 bases, with 10 bases spanning the gap. This clonotype was found once. The antigen is unknown. The V gene is TRBV7-9, the J gene TRBJ1-1, with a possible D match to TRBD1 (5 bases). What was sequenced was blood. The TCR comes from a girl aged 10-17 years with multiple sclerosis. CDR3 sequence: CASSRDWPEAFF. CDR3 sequence (DNA): TGTGCCAGCAGCAGGGACTGGCCTGAAGCTTTCTTT.